This TCR beta chain originates from a study of T cells in Graves' hyperthyroidism and ophthalmopathy. Looking at the study overall: Peripheral blood collection took place at initial diagnosis, before any treatment.

This clonotype was observed a handful of times. Its matching antigen is unknown. Per the germline V gene, CDR1 is MGHRA and CDR2 is YSYEKL. V was cut by 0 bases and J by 8 bases, with 13 bases left in between. This CDR3 is built from 15 residues. Broader study findings: Through a model of 13 V-J features, ophthalmopathy was separated from stable hyperthyroidism. Blood also showed most of the thyroid clonotypes that were expanded above 0.001.

From RNA transcripts, TCR beta CDR3 regions were amplified. First-round RT-PCR targeting the TCR CDR3 was performed with the HTBI primer set. MiXCR was run by TCRdb on the multiplex PCR reads, yielding one entry per CDR3 protein. The sample lists approximately 690,000 distinct CDR3 sequences, roughly 20% occurring once. The material sequenced was blood. V and J are TRBV4-1 and TRBJ1-4; weak D call: TRBD1 (6 bases). The origin of this receptor is a man aged 25 to 40 with Graves' ophthalmopathy. CDR3 DNA sequence: TGCGCCAGCAGCCAAGAGGTCACCAGGGGAGAAAAACTGTTTTTT. It yields the protein CASSQEVTRGEKLFF.